The rows below give T cell receptor beta chains drawn from one sample of a study of T-cell memory formation after mild COVID-19. TCRdb independently ran MiXCR on the 5' RACE reads; one entry per CDR3 protein. This table has fewer than 60,000 distinct CDR3 sequences, 9.5% to 15% appearing once. Material: PBMCs or a T cell subset sorted from them (not recorded which). The receptors here all came from a man between 18 and 29 years old who had mild COVID-19 (a few samples of this study predate the infection). Cell type and time point are not known. The CDR3 runs from the conserved cysteine through the conserved F or W. D genes are given only for firm matches. Not all rows give a size; the values are once, few, many and, for expanded clones, a class.

CASSLGTGSDTQYF,TGCGCCAGCAGCTTAGGGACAGGCTCAGATACGCAGTATTTT,TRBD1,TRBJ2-3,many,TRBV5-1
CASSLDRGTDTQYF,TGCGCCAGCAGCCTGGACAGGGGGACAGATACGCAGTATTTT,TRBD1,TRBJ2-3,many,TRBV5-1
CATSREPGVYNEQFF,TGTGCCACCAGCAGAGAACCGGGGGTTTACAATGAGCAGTTCTTC,-,TRBJ2-1,many,TRBV15
CASSQAVGSAFF,TGTGCCAGCAGCCAAGCTGTGGGGTCCGCTTTCTTT,-,TRBJ1-1,-,TRBV3-1
CASRDRGGGYTF,TGTGCCAGCAGGGACAGGGGAGGTGGCTACACCTTC,TRBD1,TRBJ1-2,few,TRBV2
CASSLAGNGAGPLHF,TGTGCCAGCAGCTTAGCGGGTAATGGGGCAGGCCCCCTCCACTTT,-,TRBJ1-6,many,TRBV7-2
CASSQVPGPTIYEQYF,TGCGCCAGCAGCCAGGTACCGGGACCCACGATCTACGAGCAGTACTTC,-,TRBJ2-7,many,TRBV4-3
CASSIGTNQETQYF,TGTGCCAGCAGCATAGGGACAAACCAAGAGACCCAGTACTTC,-,TRBJ2-5,few,TRBV11-2
CASSQVHKEKLFF,TGTGCCAGCAGCCAAGTCCATAAGGAAAAACTGTTTTTT,-,TRBJ1-4,-,TRBV3-1
CASSRTGSGNTIYF,TGTGCCAGCAGCCGGACAGGCTCTGGAAACACCATATATTTT,TRBD1,TRBJ1-3,few,TRBV14
CASISGGGSTEAFF,TGTGCCAGCATTTCAGGGGGCGGGAGCACTGAAGCTTTCTTT,TRBD1,TRBJ1-1,many,TRBV12-3/TRBV12-4
CSASGTTGYWNTIYF,TGCAGTGCTAGCGGGACAACTGGATACTGGAACACCATATATTTT,-,TRBJ1-3,few,TRBV20-1
CASSQGPGVTGELFF,TGCGCCAGCAGCCAAGGTCCAGGGGTAACCGGGGAGCTGTTTTTT,-,TRBJ2-2,few,TRBV4-3
CASSVAPVAAGGYNEQFF,TGTGCCAGCAGCGTCGCTCCAGTCGCAGCGGGGGGTTACAATGAGCAGTTCTTC,TRBD2,TRBJ2-1,-,TRBV7-2
CASSQDPPGGGTDTQYF,TGCGCCAGCAGCCAAGATCCACCCGGCGGGGGCACAGATACGCAGTATTTT,-,TRBJ2-3,-,TRBV4-3
CASKPGLGFSYNEQFF,TGCGCCAGCAAGCCAGGGCTGGGGTTCTCCTACAATGAGCAGTTCTTC,-,TRBJ2-1,-,TRBV4-1
CASSYSADTQYF,TGTGCCAGCAGCTATAGCGCAGATACGCAGTATTTT,-,TRBJ2-3,few,TRBV2
CATGGDEQYF,TGTGCCACCGGAGGCGACGAGCAGTACTTC,-,TRBJ2-7,few,TRBV24-1
CASSQGGGPSDTQYF,TGTGCCAGCAGCCAAGGCGGGGGCCCATCAGATACGCAGTATTTT,-,TRBJ2-3,many,TRBV3-1
CASSDLRGADSPLHF,TGCGCCAGCAGCGACCTACGGGGGGCTGATTCACCCCTCCACTTT,-,TRBJ1-6,-,TRBV4-1
CASSLGGYYGYTF,TGTGCCAGCAGCTTAGGAGGGTATTATGGCTACACCTTC,-,TRBJ1-2,-,TRBV7-2
CASSALVPGQGTADTQYF,TGTGCCAGCTCAGCGCTGGTCCCGGGACAGGGGACGGCCGATACGCAGTATTTT,TRBD1,TRBJ2-3,-,TRBV18
CSAGTGFYEQYF,TGCAGTGCCGGGACAGGCTTCTACGAGCAGTACTTC,TRBD1,TRBJ2-7,-,TRBV20-1
CSASQGQSGGNQPQHF,TGCAGTGCTAGCCAAGGACAGAGTGGTGGCAATCAGCCCCAGCATTTT,-,TRBJ1-5,few,TRBV20-1
CASSPRRQGGGETQYF,TGTGCCAGCAGCCCGCGGAGGCAGGGTGGGGGGGAGACCCAGTACTTC,-,TRBJ2-5,few,TRBV7-8
CSVEQGPLWGETQYF,TGCAGCGTTGAGCAGGGCCCCTTATGGGGAGAGACCCAGTACTTC,-,TRBJ2-5,many,TRBV29-1
CASTIRAAPGEDSPLHF,TGTGCCAGCACTATCCGAGCAGCCCCTGGGGAGGATTCACCCCTCCACTTT,-,TRBJ1-6,-,TRBV7-2
CASSVTGQGRQETQYF,TGCGCCAGCAGCGTGACGGGACAGGGAAGGCAAGAGACCCAGTACTTC,TRBD1,TRBJ2-5,-,TRBV5-1
CASSPQGGTEAFF,TGTGCCAGCAGCCCACAGGGAGGTACTGAAGCTTTCTTT,-,TRBJ1-1,-,TRBV7-2
CATSDSGTPGEQYF,TGTGCCACCAGTGACTCCGGGACTCCGGGGGAGCAGTACTTC,-,TRBJ2-7,many,TRBV24-1
CASTIPPLNEQYF,TGTGCCAGCACCATCCCCCCTCTCAACGAGCAGTACTTC,-,TRBJ2-7,many,TRBV6-1
CASSLAGPAGSVAFF,TGTGCCAGCAGCTTAGCGGGCCCGGCAGGAAGTGTAGCTTTCTTT,-,TRBJ1-1,-,TRBV7-9
CASSFSAQNTEAFF,TGCGCCAGCAGCTTTTCCGCCCAGAACACTGAAGCTTTCTTT,-,TRBJ1-1,many,TRBV5-1
CASSSQGRDTQYF,TGTGCCAGCAGTTCTCAGGGAAGGGATACGCAGTATTTT,-,TRBJ2-3,few,TRBV6-6
CASSFGQSSYEQYF,TGCGCCAGCAGCTTTGGCCAGAGCTCCTACGAGCAGTACTTC,-,TRBJ2-7,-,TRBV5-1
CASSRTGIPGRYF,TGTGCCAGCAGCCGAACCGGGATCCCAGGCCGGTATTTT,-,TRBJ2-3,-,TRBV3-1
CSARGRAGGRETQYF,TGCAGTGCTAGAGGACGAGCGGGGGGGCGGGAGACCCAGTACTTC,TRBD2,TRBJ2-5,many,TRBV20-1
CASSLDRYGNQPQHF,TGTGCCAGCAGCCTAGACCGGTACGGCAATCAGCCCCAGCATTTT,-,TRBJ1-5,many,TRBV7-8
CSAFGRANEQFF,TGCAGTGCTTTTGGACGGGCGAATGAGCAGTTCTTC,-,TRBJ2-1,-,TRBV20-1
CASSPTLQERTQYF,TGTGCCAGCAGCCCCACCCTCCAAGAGAGGACCCAGTACTTC,-,TRBJ2-5,few,TRBV5-6
CASSQDREGVDIQYF,TGTGCCAGCAGCCAAGATCGGGAGGGGGTAGACATTCAGTACTTC,TRBD2,TRBJ2-4,-,TRBV4-2
CASSDSIEGELFF,TGTGCCAGCAGTGACTCGATTGAGGGGGAGCTGTTTTTT,-,TRBJ2-2,-,TRBV6-4
CASSLAWENTEAFF,TGTGCCAGCAGCTTAGCGTGGGAGAACACTGAAGCTTTCTTT,-,TRBJ1-1,-,TRBV7-2
CASSLRHSNTEAFF,TGTGCCAGCAGCTTGCGACACTCGAACACTGAAGCTTTCTTT,-,TRBJ1-1,-,TRBV7-2
CASGGGPTNTDTQYF,TGTGCCAGCGGCGGGGGCCCAACTAACACAGATACGCAGTATTTT,-,TRBJ2-3,few,TRBV12-3/TRBV12-4
CASSLIPSQRDTQYF,TGTGCCAGCAGCTTAATCCCCTCCCAACGAGATACGCAGTATTTT,-,TRBJ2-3,-,TRBV7-3
CASSPNREGNEKLFF,TGTGCCAGCTCACCAAACAGGGAGGGGAATGAAAAACTGTTTTTT,-,TRBJ1-4,-,TRBV18
CASSLGSEMGTEQYF,TGTGCCAGCAGCTTAGGGTCTGAGATGGGGACCGAGCAGTACTTC,-,TRBJ2-7,-,TRBV7-6